These 19 T cell receptor beta chains were sequenced from one sample in a study of cytomegalovirus exposure and HLA in healthy donors. Here immunoSEQ multiplex PCR was the method, and the copy in TCRdb shows in-frame clones only, minus some. The sample consists of fewer than 90,000 clones, more than 70% of them appearing once. The material sequenced was PBMCs. The source is a woman in her late teens or twenties in good health and CMV-seropositive.

This chain connects TRBV19 to TRBJ1-5; TRBD1 aligns across 7 bases. The CDR3 is 14 residues long. V was pared by 3 bases and J by 2 bases, with 1 base of the junction left unmatched. Germline CDR1 and CDR2: LNHDA and SQIVND (reference sequence). The CDR3 DNA is TGTGCCAGTAGTATCGGGACAGGCAATCAGCCCCAGCATTTT. As protein: CASSIGTGNQPQHF.

The sample holds a few counts of this clone. At the DNA level, this CDR3 is encoded by other sequences in the same sample as well. The CDR3 loop reads CASSYQRGGFHEQYF. The CDR3 bases are TGTGCCAGCAGTTATCAGCGGGGGGGCTTCCACGAGCAGTACTTC. The chain is built from TRBV6-5 and TRBJ2-7; 10 positions agree with TRBD2. The CDR3 extends over 15 amino acids. The germline V gene has CDR1 MNHEY and CDR2 SVGAGI. The V gene end was trimmed by 3 bases and the J gene end by 5 bases; junction bases not matched to a gene: 7.

The J gene is TRBJ1-6, the V gene TRBV7-2, with 7 bases matching TRBD1. The CDR3 contains 15 residues. J lost 12 bases, V lost 2 bases, and 10 bases had no gene match. In germline, CDR1 is SGHTA, CDR2 FQGNSA. The chain's CDR3 is CASSLFRTGHGPLHF. The CDR3 DNA sequence: TGTGCCAGCAGCTTATTCCGGACAGGCCACGGACCCCTCCACTTT.

The chain uses TRBV4-2 and TRBJ1-6; D ambiguous. Germline lookup yields CDR1 LGHNA and CDR2 YNFKEQ. CDR3 length: 15 residues. The V gene lost 4 bases and the J gene lost 9 bases, with 16 bases spanning the gap. CDR3: CASSRGTIETSPLHF. Written as DNA, the CDR3 is TGTGCCAGCAGCCGCGGCACCATAGAGACTTCACCCCTCCACTTT.

The genes are TRBV6-6 and TRBJ1-5, with D unclear. This CDR3 contains 13 residues. Trimming took off 8 bases at V and 4 bases at J, with 12 bases between the two ends. Germline V lookup: CDR1 MNHNY, CDR2 SVGAGI (reference sequence). The CDR3 protein is CASHGVRNQPQHF. The CDR3 nucleotides are TGTGCCAGCCACGGGGTTAGGAATCAGCCCCAGCATTTT.

The chain is built from TRBV6-1 and TRBJ1-5; the match to TRBD1 covers 8 bases. The germline gives CDR1 MNHNS, CDR2 SASEGT. This CDR3 spans 17 amino acids. J lost 7 bases, V lost 0 bases, and 11 bases had no gene match. This chain's CDR3 is CASSEALQGAQSQPQHF. CDR3 DNA: TGTGCCAGCAGTGAAGCGCTTCAGGGGGCGCAGTCACAGCCCCAGCATTTT.

The chain uses TRBV5-1 and TRBJ1-1, with unresolved D. The CDR3 is made up of 14 amino acids. V lost 6 bases to trimming and J lost 1 base, with 13 bases between them. In germline, CDR1 is SGHRS, CDR2 YFSETQ. CDR3 nucleotides: TGCGCCAGCACCGAGACACCCAGGAACACTGAAGCTTTCTTT. Protein product: CASTETPRNTEAFF.

The table lists this clone with a count of one. The V and J genes are TRBV5-6 and TRBJ1-6; D is undetermined. This CDR3 region has 15 residues. CDR1 SGHDT and CDR2 YYEEEE come from the germline V gene. The V gene lost 2 bases and the J gene lost 4 bases, with 10 bases spanning the gap. DNA for the CDR3: TGTGCCAGCAGCTTAGGCAGGAATTATAATTCACCCCTCCACTTT. Its protein product is CASSLGRNYNSPLHF. Supplemented by reference TRBV5-6 and TRBJ1-6, the full variable domain reads DAGVTQSPTHLIKTRGQQVTLRCSPKSGHDTVSWYQQALGQGPQFIFQYYEEEERQRGNFPDRFSGHQFPNYSSELNVNALLLGDSALYLCASSLGRNYNSPLHFGNGTRLTVT.

This clone was seen just once. The rearrangement uses TRBV19 and TRBJ2-2; 10 positions agree with TRBD1. J lost 0 bases, V lost 10 bases, and 2 bases had no gene match. The CDR3 length is 14 residues. Germline V lookup: CDR1 LNHDA, CDR2 SQIVND (reference sequence). The CDR3 reads CAKTGGANTGELFF. The CDR3 DNA follows: TGTGCCAAGACAGGGGGCGCGAACACCGGGGAGCTGTTTTTT.

This sequence joins TRBV19 and TRBJ2-3; the match to TRBD2 covers 11 bases. CDR1 is LNHDA and CDR2 is SQIVND in the germline V gene (reference sequence). The CDR3 spans 16 residues. The ends lost 6 bases at V and 6 bases at J; junction bases unmatched: 11. CDR3: CASSPTSGGSTDTQYF. The CDR3 DNA follows: TGTGCCAGTAGCCCTACTAGCGGGGGATCGACGGATACGCAGTATTTT. The full variable domain, its missing parts supplied by reference TRBV19 and TRBJ2-3, is DGGITQSPKYLFRKEGQNVTLSCEQNLNHDAMYWYRQDPGQGLRLIYYSQIVNDFQKGDIAEGYSVSREKKESFPLTVTSAQKNPTAFYLCASSPTSGGSTDTQYFGPGTRLTVL.

The chain combines TRBV4-3 with TRBJ1-6; TRBD1 agrees at 7 bases. Germline V gene sequence: CDR1 LGHNA, CDR2 YSLEER. The trim removed 4 bases at V and 4 bases at J, leaving 7 bases unmatched. The CDR3 totals 16 residues. Here the CDR3 reads CASSPDRELYNSPLHF. In DNA, the CDR3 is TGCGCCAGCAGCCCCGACAGGGAATTATATAATTCACCCCTCCACTTT.

The chain joins TRBV19 to TRBJ1-5; 8 nucleotides align to TRBD1. CDR1 and CDR2 from the germline V gene are LNHDA and SQIVND (reference sequence). The CDR3 runs 15 residues. Trimming removed 5 bases from V and 0 bases from J; junction bases left unmatched: 3. CDR3 sequence reads: CASSGGQDSNQPQHF. The CDR3 region has the DNA TGTGCCAGTAGTGGGGGACAGGATAGCAATCAGCCCCAGCATTTT.

This sequence joins TRBV5-1 and TRBJ2-1, with a possible D match to TRBD2 (6 bases). Trimming shortened V by 1 base and J by 0 bases, and 11 bases separated the two germline ends. The CDR3 is made up of 16 amino acids. From germline, CDR1 is SGHRS and CDR2 YFSETQ. This CDR3 is CASSLQTRSSYNEQFF. As DNA, the CDR3 is TGCGCCAGCAGCTTGCAGACTAGGAGCTCCTACAATGAGCAGTTCTTC.

The chain is built from TRBV5-1 and TRBJ1-1; D is perhaps TRBD1 (6 bases). V gave up 5 bases and J gave up 1 base, with 12 bases separating them. The CDR3 covers 14 residues. Germline V gene sequence: CDR1 SGHRS, CDR2 YFSETQ. The DNA of the CDR3 is TGCGCCAGCAGTAGGAGGACAGAGAACACTGAAGCTTTCTTT. This gives the protein CASSRRTENTEAFF.

This chain links TRBV5-3 with TRBJ2-3; TRBD2 matches at 10 bases. TRBV5-3 is an open reading frame whose function is uncertain. This CDR3 has 15 amino acids. The V segment lost 1 base and the J segment 8 bases; nucleotides outside the gene matches: 7. The CDR3: CARSLLGRTSGTQYF. CDR3 bases: TGTGCCAGAAGCTTGCTGGGTCGGACTAGCGGTACGCAGTATTTT.

The chain combines TRBV4-1 with TRBJ2-1; D gene uncertain. The CDR3 length is 15 residues. V was cut by 0 bases and J by 5 bases, with 11 bases left in between. The germline gives CDR1 MGHRA, CDR2 YSYEKL. CDR3 protein: CASSQDKRNNNEQFF. CDR3 nucleotides: TGCGCCAGCAGCCAAGACAAGCGAAATAACAATGAGCAGTTCTTC.

The rearrangement links TRBV7-2 to TRBJ2-1; TRBD1 matches at 9 bases. J was trimmed by 0 bases and V by 5 bases; bases with no gene match: 5. This CDR3 contains 16 residues. Germline V lookup: CDR1 SGHTA, CDR2 FQGNSA. The chain's CDR3 is CASSKGTGSSYNEQFF. CDR3 nucleotide sequence: TGTGCCAGCAGCAAAGGGACAGGGAGCTCCTACAATGAGCAGTTCTTC.

This sequence joins TRBV9 and TRBJ2-3; the D gene is possibly TRBD2 (6 bases). Trimming shortened V by 3 bases and J by 9 bases, and 11 bases separated the two germline ends. The CDR3 runs 12 residues. Germline V CDR1 and CDR2: SGDLS, YYNGEE. The CDR3 region is CASSETGRTQYF. As DNA, the CDR3 is TGTGCCAGCAGCGAAACGGGGAGGACGCAGTATTTT.

This chain connects TRBV13 to TRBJ2-7, with 10 bases matching TRBD1. The germline V gene has CDR1 PRHDT and CDR2 FYEKMQ (reference sequence). V lost 5 bases and J lost 2; bases outside the gene matches: 9. The CDR3 loop spans 16 amino acids. CDR3 amino acids: CASSERQGAPTYEQYF. CDR3 DNA sequence: TGTGCCAGCAGCGAACGACAGGGGGCCCCGACCTACGAGCAGTACTTC.